Presented here are 10 T cell receptor beta chains from one specimen sequenced in a study. TCRdb reanalysed the RT-PCR reads using MiXCR and keeps one entry per CDR3 protein. The sample holds 650,000 to 800,000 distinct CDR3 sequences; approximately 15% are singletons and the top ten take 3% to 4.5%. The specimen sequenced was memory CD4+ T cells from blood. These receptors were taken from a female donor in good health, serving as a healthy control.

This clonotype was detected many times. V gene TRBV18 combines with J gene TRBJ1-2; TRBD1 matches 7 bases. Germline V gives CDR1 KGHSH, CDR2 LQKENI. Unmatched junction bases numbered 5, after V lost 1 base and J lost 6 bases. This CDR3 spans 14 amino acids. The CDR3: CASSPRQGVDGYTF. DNA for the CDR3: TGTGCCAGCTCACCACGACAGGGTGTGGATGGCTACACCTTC.

This clonotype was observed once. This sequence may be a read error, since a much larger clone differs from it by one base. V usage is TRBV20-1 and J usage is TRBJ2-7; no clear D gene. V gave up 0 bases and J gave up 0 bases, with 15 bases separating them. This CDR3 has 16 amino acids. The germline CDR1 and CDR2 sequences are DFQATT and SNEGSKA (reference sequence). The CDR3 here is CSARDLSRQHSYEQYF. In nucleotides, the CDR3 is TGCAGTGCTAGAGATCTGAGTAGGCAGCACTCCTACGAGCAGTACTTC.

This clonotype has ten or more counts. The chain joins TRBV12-3 or TRBV12-4 to TRBJ1-6, with D possibly matching TRBD1 (6 bases). With 6 bases removed from V and 9 bases from J, the gap between germline ends came to 15 bases. The CDR3 extends over 14 amino acids. CDR3 sequence: CASREQGEGSPLHF. DNA of the CDR3: TGTGCCAGCAGAGAACAGGGAGAGGGTTCACCCCTCCACTTT.

This clonotype has more than one count but fewer than ten. This chain joins TRBV7-2 and TRBJ2-1; a possible D gene is TRBD1 (6 bases). Germline CDR1 SGHTA, CDR2 FQGNSA. There are 14 residues in the CDR3. Trimming shortened V by 5 bases and J by 1 base, and 9 bases separated the two germline ends. The CDR3 loop reads CASSPDRSYNEQFF. The CDR3 nucleotides are TGTGCCAGCAGCCCAGACAGGTCCTACAATGAGCAGTTCTTC.

This clonotype was recorded many times. The chain links TRBV4-2 to TRBJ1-3; D ambiguous. The germline CDR1 and CDR2 sequences are LGHNA and YNFKEQ. V was trimmed by 0 bases and J by 0 bases, leaving 9 bases between them. The CDR3 has 16 amino acids. The DNA for the CDR3 is TGTGCCAGCAGCCAAGAGGCAGGACTCTCTGGAAACACCATATATTTT. As protein: CASSQEAGLSGNTIYF.

This clonotype was counted between two and nine times. The V call is TRBV6-6, the J call TRBJ2-7; 13 bases match TRBD2. Trimming removed 2 bases from V and 3 bases from J; junction bases left unmatched: 1. This CDR3 has 15 residues. In germline, CDR1 is MNHNY, CDR2 SVGAGI (reference sequence). Here the CDR3 DNA reads TGTGCCAGCAGTTACGGGACTAGCGGGGACTACGAGCAGTACTTC. Amino acids: CASSYGTSGDYEQYF.

CDR3 nucleotides: TGTGCCAGCAGCCACAGACTATCCTGGAGCTCCTACGAGCAGTACTTC. Its protein is CASSHRLSWSSYEQYF. V and J are TRBV14 and TRBJ2-7; maybe TRBD2 (5 bases). CDR3 length: 16 residues. Germline lookup yields CDR1 SGHDN and CDR2 FVKESK. With 3 bases removed from V and 0 bases from J, the gap between germline ends came to 15 bases.

Many counts were recorded for this clonotype. The chain is built from TRBV6-5 and TRBJ1-6, with a possible D match to TRBD1 (5 bases). The CDR3 contains 19 residues. Trimming removed 0 bases from V and 5 bases from J, with 20 bases in between. Germline lookup yields CDR1 MNHEY and CDR2 SVGAGI. The CDR3 spells CASSYSKPYGAGNNSPLHF. The DNA for the CDR3 is TGTGCCAGCAGTTACTCGAAGCCTTACGGGGCAGGGAATAATTCACCCCTCCACTTT.

The V and J genes are TRBV6-5 and TRBJ1-2; 8 bases line up with TRBD1. Germline CDR1 MNHEY, CDR2 SVGAGI. The CDR3 consists of 14 residues. Trimming took 6 bases from V and 3 from J; bases not matched to a gene: 6. CDR3 protein: CASRIGQGYYGYTF. The CDR3 bases are TGTGCCAGCAGAATCGGACAGGGCTACTATGGCTACACCTTC.

V gene TRBV5-1 combines with J gene TRBJ2-1; 8 bases align to TRBD1. The V gene end was trimmed by 1 base and the J gene end by 11 bases; junction bases not matched to a gene: 5. This CDR3 spans 13 amino acids. Germline assignment: CDR1 SGHRS and CDR2 YFSETQ. CDR3: CASSLNRGDKQFF. Here the CDR3 DNA reads TGCGCCAGCAGCTTGAACAGGGGGGACAAGCAGTTCTTC.